The clone carrying this TCR beta chain has a handful of counts. The data stem from a study of identical twins. The CDR3 sequence is 16 residues long. V gave up 2 bases and J gave up 3 bases; unmatched junction bases: 7. The germline gives CDR1 MNHEY, CDR2 SMNVEV (reference sequence). Template switching (which added a universal primer site) was used, and cDNA carried unique molecular identifiers. In TCRdb, the 5' RACE reads were re-called with MiXCR into one record per CDR3 protein. The sample has 1,800,000 or so distinct CDR3 sequences, roughly 35% seen once. The chain joins TRBV27 to TRBJ1-2; TRBD1 aligns across 9 bases. The sequence was collected from a newborn girl in good health. What was sequenced was cord blood. This CDR3 is CASSLDGTGRDYGYTF. Written as DNA, the CDR3 is TGTGCCAGCAGTTTAGACGGGACAGGGAGGGACTATGGCTACACCTTC.